This passage covers 32 T cell receptor beta chains from one sample sequenced in a study of T cell responses to AZD1222 COVID-19 vaccine. Assay: immunoSEQ multiplex PCR; the TCRdb copy retains only in-frame clones and omits some. The sample shows 55,000 to 80,000 clones, 76% of them seen only once. The starting material was peripheral blood, obtained on day 0 of AZD1222 vaccination. The receptors come from an adult in good health.

The genes are TRBV9 and TRBJ2-7; tentatively, D is TRBD2 (6 bases). Trimming left V 4 bases short and J 0 bases short, with 11 bases between. The CDR3 extends over 14 amino acids. Germline V gene lookup returns CDR1 SGDLS and CDR2 YYNGEE. The CDR3 bases are TGTGCCAGCAGCCTAGGGGACTTCTCCTACGAGCAGTACTTC. This gives the protein CASSLGDFSYEQYF.

V is TRBV18 and J is TRBJ1-6, with D perhaps matching TRBD1 (5 bases). V was pared by 3 bases and J by 5 bases, with 8 bases between. Germline V gene data show CDR1 as KGHSH and CDR2 as LQKENI. This CDR3 contains 14 residues. CDR3 nucleotide sequence: TGTGCCAGCTCACCGACAGTTGATAATTCACCCCTCCACTTT. Amino acids: CASSPTVDNSPLHF.

The J gene is TRBJ1-2, the V gene TRBV4-3; tentative D call: TRBD1 (6 bases). Germline CDR1 LGHNA, CDR2 YSLEER. Trimming took 1 base from V and 4 from J, leaving 13 bases between them. The CDR3 is 15 residues long. CDR3 sequence reads: CASSQGPGEGYGYTF. DNA of the CDR3: TGCGCCAGCAGCCAAGGGCCAGGGGAAGGCTATGGCTACACCTTC.

This chain joins TRBV5-5 and TRBJ2-1; 9 bases agree with TRBD2. Germline values: CDR1 SGHKS, CDR2 YYEKEE (reference sequence). Trimming removed 1 base from V and 2 bases from J; junction bases left unmatched: 4. There are 16 residues in the CDR3. CDR3 sequence: CASSLRVAGAYNEQFF. CDR3 DNA: TGTGCCAGCAGCTTGAGGGTAGCGGGGGCCTACAATGAGCAGTTCTTC.

The CDR3: CATSDTGGFHQPQHF. CDR3 coding DNA: TGTGCCACCAGTGATACAGGGGGCTTTCATCAGCCCCAGCATTTT. The chain is built from TRBV24-1 and TRBJ1-5; 9 nucleotides agree with TRBD1. The CDR3 has 15 residues. CDR1 and CDR2 (germline): KGHDR, SFDVKD. After removal of 3 bases from V and 5 bases from J, the junction contained 4 bases not matched to a gene.

V gene TRBV19 combines with J gene TRBJ2-3, with D maybe TRBD2 (6 bases). The V end lost 3 bases, the J end lost 1 base, and 11 bases lay between the germline ends. Germline V gene data show CDR1 as LNHDA and CDR2 as SQIVND (reference sequence). The CDR3 extends over 15 amino acids. CDR3 region: CASSMEGQGTDTQYF. The CDR3 DNA follows: TGTGCCAGTAGTATGGAGGGGCAAGGCACAGATACGCAGTATTTT.

V and J are TRBV19 and TRBJ1-2; TRBD1 matches 8 bases. Per the germline V gene, CDR1 is LNHDA and CDR2 is SQIVND (reference sequence). This CDR3 is 15 amino acids long. Trimming cost V 1 base and J 6 bases; bases outside gene matches: 7. The CDR3: CASSIGQGISDGYTF. The CDR3 DNA is TGTGCCAGTAGTATAGGACAGGGGATTTCAGATGGCTACACCTTC.

This clone has more than one count but fewer than ten. The V call is TRBV5-1, the J call TRBJ1-4, with 8 positions matching TRBD1. V lost 0 bases to trimming and J lost 7 bases; unmatched junction nucleotides: 2. Germline assignment: CDR1 SGHRS and CDR2 YFSETQ. The CDR3 runs 14 residues. The CDR3 loop reads CASSLGQGFEKLFF. The CDR3 DNA follows: TGCGCCAGCAGCTTGGGACAGGGGTTTGAAAAACTGTTTTTT.

The chain joins TRBV25-1 to TRBJ1-1, with D perhaps TRBD1 (5 bases). The V end lost 5 bases, the J end lost 0 bases, and 10 bases lay between the germline ends. This CDR3 spans 14 amino acids. CDR1 is MGHDK, CDR2 SYGVNS, per germline. The CDR3 here is CASSHPGLNTEAFF. CDR3 in DNA: TGTGCCAGCAGTCACCCAGGGTTGAACACTGAAGCTTTCTTT.

This clone was counted only a few times. The rearrangement uses TRBV19 and TRBJ2-1; maybe TRBD1 (6 bases). The CDR3 consists of 15 residues. Germline V CDR1 and CDR2: LNHDA, SQIVND (reference sequence). V was cut by 3 bases and J by 4 bases, with 13 bases left in between. CDR3 region: CASSMIGGLYNEQFF. In DNA, the CDR3 is TGTGCCAGTAGTATGATTGGGGGCCTATACAATGAGCAGTTCTTC.

The chain has TRBV20-1 and TRBJ1-2; a weak D match, TRBD1 (5 bases). This CDR3 comprises 11 residues. Trimming removed 3 bases at V and 8 bases at J, with 10 bases between. Germline V CDR1 and CDR2: DFQATT, SNEGSKA (reference sequence). The CDR3 loop is CSASKGDGYTF. In DNA, the CDR3 is TGCAGTGCTAGTAAAGGGGACGGCTACACCTTC.

The chain links TRBV10-3 to TRBJ2-1; possibly TRBD1 for D (6 bases). The V end was cut by 4 bases, the J end by 8 bases, with 15 bases between. Germline V gene sequence: CDR1 ENHRY, CDR2 SYGVKD. This CDR3 is 14 amino acids long. This CDR3 is CAISVGTGSDEQFF. The CDR3 DNA is TGTGCCATCAGTGTGGGAACAGGGTCAGATGAGCAGTTCTTC.

The chain links TRBV18 to TRBJ1-1, with 7 nucleotides matching TRBD1. The CDR3 length is 15 residues. Germline V gene sequence: CDR1 KGHSH, CDR2 LQKENI. The V and J ends lost 2 bases and 1 base, in that order; junction bases with no gene match: 4. CDR3 sequence (DNA): TGTGCCAGCTCACCAGAGGGGACAGCGAACACTGAAGCTTTCTTT. It is translated as CASSPEGTANTEAFF.

The sample holds a few counts of this clone. This chain connects TRBV5-1 to TRBJ1-2; 10 bases map to TRBD1. Germline V gives CDR1 SGHRS, CDR2 YFSETQ. This CDR3 is built from 15 residues. V shed 4 bases and J 8 bases; nucleotides not matched to a gene: 11. CDR3 residues: CASSMNSGTGVGYTF. DNA for the CDR3: TGCGCCAGCAGCATGAACTCCGGGACAGGGGTAGGCTACACCTTC.

This clone was seen a single time. V gene TRBV7-3 combines with J gene TRBJ2-6; 10 bases map to TRBD1. The germline gives CDR1 SGHTA, CDR2 FQGTGA. This CDR3 has 17 residues. Trimming took 5 bases from V and 0 from J; bases not matched to a gene: 4. DNA for the CDR3: TGTGCCAGCAGCCTGGGACAGGGGACCTCTGGGGCCAACGTCCTGACTTTC. Protein: CASSLGQGTSGANVLTF.

The V call is TRBV3-1 (or the pseudogene TRBV3-2), the J call TRBJ1-2; perhaps TRBD1 as D (5 bases). Germline V gene lookup returns CDR1 LGHDT and CDR2 YNNKEL (reference sequence). The CDR3 runs 15 residues. The V gene lost 0 bases and the J gene lost 5 bases, with 13 bases spanning the gap. CDR3 nucleotides: TGTGCCAGCAGCCAAGATCCCCAGGGCCTTTATGGCTACACCTTC. As protein: CASSQDPQGLYGYTF.

This chain links TRBV3-1 (or the pseudogene TRBV3-2) with TRBJ2-7, with 8 bases aligning to TRBD2. Losses at the gene ends were 4 bases for V and 2 bases for J; bases not matched to a gene: 4. This CDR3 has 14 amino acids. Germline V gene sequence: CDR1 LGHDT, CDR2 YNNKEL (reference sequence). This chain's CDR3 is CASSRERGPYEQYF. DNA of the CDR3: TGTGCCAGCAGCCGGGAGCGGGGGCCCTACGAGCAGTACTTC.

The chain carries TRBV7-9 and TRBJ1-6; 9 bases fit TRBD1. Germline V CDR1 and CDR2: SEHNR, FQNEAQ (reference sequence). V dropped 1 base and J dropped 7; count of bases not matched to a gene: 5. The CDR3 covers 16 residues. The CDR3 reads CASSLVRGQGNSPLHF. The CDR3 region has the DNA TGTGCCAGCAGCTTAGTACGCGGACAGGGGAATTCACCCCTCCACTTT.

The chain uses TRBV15 and TRBJ2-3, with 13 bases lining up with TRBD2. The CDR3 covers 19 residues. CDR1 and CDR2 from the germline V gene are LNHNV and YYDKDF (reference sequence). V shed 0 bases and J 6 bases; nucleotides not matched to a gene: 12. This CDR3 reads CATSRDMSRGLAGRDTQYF. The DNA for the CDR3 is TGTGCCACCAGCAGAGATATGAGTAGGGGACTAGCGGGGCGCGATACGCAGTATTTT.

This clone was seen a single time. The gene calls are TRBV4-1 and TRBJ2-1, with D perhaps matching TRBD1 (6 bases). The germline CDR1 and CDR2 sequences are MGHRA and YSYEKL. V lost 0 bases and J 3 bases, leaving 12 bases between the germline ends. The CDR3 consists of 16 residues. The CDR3 sequence is CASSQDSRGVYNEQFF. The CDR3 DNA is TGCGCCAGCAGCCAAGACAGCAGGGGAGTCTACAATGAGCAGTTCTTC.

The rearrangement links TRBV18 to TRBJ2-3, with unresolved D. Germline assignment: CDR1 KGHSH and CDR2 LQKENI. V was clipped by 0 bases and J by 0 bases, with 7 bases between them. This CDR3 is built from 15 residues. The CDR3 coding sequence is TGTGCCAGCTCACCACCACCTGGGAGCACAGATACGCAGTATTTT. Amino acid sequence: CASSPPPGSTDTQYF.

This clone has only a few counts. The chain carries TRBV28 and TRBJ2-7; 10 bases are shared with TRBD2. Germline assignment: CDR1 MDHEN and CDR2 SYDVKM. The CDR3 extends over 13 amino acids. Trimming took 6 bases from V and 6 from J; bases not matched to a gene: 5. CDR3 sequence (DNA): TGTGCCAGCAGCCTAGCGGGGGCCCTCGAGCAGTACTTC. Encoded protein: CASSLAGALEQYF.

This sequence joins TRBV12-3 or TRBV12-4 and TRBJ1-1, with D hard to call. The CDR3 covers 13 residues. The ends were cut back, 6 bases at V and 5 bases at J, with 13 bases in the middle. CDR3 loop: CASRFAAGTEAFF. CDR3 nucleotides: TGTGCCAGCAGATTCGCAGCGGGGACTGAAGCTTTCTTT.

The chain joins TRBV5-1 to TRBJ2-2; 9 bases match TRBD2. This CDR3 is 16 amino acids long. Germline assignment: CDR1 SGHRS and CDR2 YFSETQ. The V segment lost 2 bases and the J segment 2 bases; nucleotides outside the gene matches: 4. The CDR3 loop is CASSFSGGSNTGELFF. CDR3 DNA: TGCGCCAGCAGCTTCAGCGGGGGGTCCAACACCGGGGAGCTGTTTTTT.

This chain's CDR3 is CASSLAGGAAGELFF. The CDR3 coding sequence is TGTGCCAGCAGTCTGGCGGGGGGGGCGGCCGGGGAGCTGTTTTTT. V and J are TRBV7-8 and TRBJ2-2, with TRBD2 matching 9 bases. J gave up 6 bases and V 6 bases, and 8 bases lay outside the gene matches. The germline CDR1 and CDR2 sequences are SGHVS and FQNEAQ. The CDR3 is 15 residues long.

The chain employs TRBV9 and TRBJ2-2, with 8 bases lining up with TRBD2. V lost 3 bases, J lost 4 bases, and 11 bases stayed unmatched. The CDR3 covers 17 residues. Germline assignment: CDR1 SGDLS and CDR2 YYNGEE. This chain's CDR3 is CASSARVAGSVTGELFF. In DNA form, the CDR3 reads TGTGCCAGCAGCGCGAGGGTAGCGGGGTCGGTCACCGGGGAGCTGTTTTTT.

This clone was recorded a few times. This chain uses TRBV28 with TRBJ2-2; tentatively, D is TRBD2 (6 bases). Germline CDR1 and CDR2: MDHEN and SYDVKM. V was pared by 3 bases and J by 6 bases, with 11 bases between. This CDR3 is 14 amino acids long. This CDR3 is CASSFLEGPGELFF. DNA of the CDR3: TGTGCCAGCAGTTTCTTGGAGGGGCCCGGGGAGCTGTTTTTT.

CDR3 sequence (DNA): TGCGCCAGCAGCCAAGGACTCCTCGGTGAGCAGTTCTTC. Protein sequence: CASSQGLLGEQFF. The chain has TRBV4-3 and TRBJ2-1; unclear D gene. Germline values: CDR1 LGHNA, CDR2 YSLEER. This CDR3 has 13 amino acids. V lost 1 base, J lost 9 bases, and 10 bases lay in between.

V and J are TRBV6-2 or TRBV6-3 and TRBJ2-7; D is unresolved. The germline V gene encodes CDR1 MNHEY and CDR2 SVGEGT. This CDR3 has 14 residues. The V and J ends lost 2 bases and 3 bases respectively, with 11 bases between them. The CDR3 DNA is TGTGCCAGCAGTTACGCTGGGCAGTTCTACGAGCAGTACTTC. Residues: CASSYAGQFYEQYF.

V is TRBV9 and J is TRBJ2-3; 11 bases are a match to TRBD2. V dropped 0 bases and J dropped 4; count of bases not matched to a gene: 4. This CDR3 region has 16 residues. CDR1 and CDR2 from the germline V gene are SGDLS and YYNGEE. The CDR3 DNA follows: TGTGCCAGCAGCGTAGTACATAGCGGGGGGGCAGATACGCAGTATTTT. It encodes CASSVVHSGGADTQYF.

About this clone itself: The same CDR3 can be traced to other DNA sequences in this sample. The chain employs TRBV18 and TRBJ2-7; D possibly corresponds to TRBD1 (6 bases). Germline V lookup: CDR1 KGHSH, CDR2 LQKENI. The V end was cut by 5 bases, the J end by 2 bases, with 13 bases between. The CDR3 is 14 amino acids. CDR3 sequence reads: CASSGPGQTYEQYF. The CDR3 DNA sequence: TGTGCCAGCTCAGGCCCAGGACAGACCTACGAGCAGTACTTC.

This clone has a handful of counts. This chain connects TRBV19 to TRBJ1-5; tentatively, D is TRBD1 (5 bases). V was shortened by 5 bases and J by 2 bases, with 13 bases between the two germline ends. Germline CDR1 reads LNHDA; CDR2 reads SQIVND (reference sequence). The CDR3 is 15 residues long. The DNA for the CDR3 is TGTGCCAGTAGTTTTTCGGGGGGGGGCAATCAGCCCCAGCATTTT. Translation: CASSFSGGGNQPQHF.